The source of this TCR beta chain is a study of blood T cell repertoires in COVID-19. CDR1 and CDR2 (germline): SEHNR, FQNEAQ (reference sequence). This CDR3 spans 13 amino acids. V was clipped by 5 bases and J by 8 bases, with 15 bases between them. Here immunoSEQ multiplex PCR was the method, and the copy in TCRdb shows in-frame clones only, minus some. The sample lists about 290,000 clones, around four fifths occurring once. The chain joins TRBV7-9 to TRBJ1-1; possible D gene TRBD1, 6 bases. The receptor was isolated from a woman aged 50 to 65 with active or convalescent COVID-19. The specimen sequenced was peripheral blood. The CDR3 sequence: CASSPYRTEEAFF. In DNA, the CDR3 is TGTGCCAGCAGCCCCTATAGGACAGAAGAAGCTTTCTTT.